The clone carrying this TCR beta chain has more than one count but fewer than ten. Its antigen is currently unknown. The record originates from a study of T cell repertoires in cytomegalovirus infection. Study at large: CMV epitopes in the study were HLA-C-restricted (recently identified) and HLA-B-restricted (well studied). Public TCR beta signatures indicated both CMV infection and matching HLA type. Whole-study results and caveats: Clonotypes of TCR beta that were HLA-C-restricted and CMV-specific dominated the ex vivo response.

TCRdb re-derived calls from the reads in MiXCR, one entry per CDR3 protein. This sample has more than 20,000 distinct CDR3 sequences; roughly 20% occur once, and the top ten carry around 93%. This CDR3 is 15 amino acids long. Germline V gene lookup returns CDR1 MNHEY and CDR2 SMNVEV (reference sequence). J gave up 0 bases and V 5 bases, and 2 bases lay outside the gene matches. The gene calls are TRBV27 and TRBJ2-1; 9 bases are a match to TRBD2. This TCR came from a human donor in good health (CMV status not recorded). Some clones in this sample may be carry-over from other donors' samples. Source: CD8+ T cells from cultured PBMCs, taken from culture after CMV antigen stimulation. The CDR3 protein is CASSISGGSYNEQFF. The CDR3 bases are TGTGCCAGCAGTATTAGCGGGGGCTCCTACAATGAGCAGTTCTTC.